The sequence of this TCR beta chain was determined in a study of blood T cell repertoires in COVID-19. Profiling relied on immunoSEQ multiplex PCR, and the TCRdb table lists in-frame clones only, not all of them. The sample includes about 23,000 clones, about four fifths of them seen just once. This receptor was obtained from a man between 50 and 59 years old with COVID-19, enrolled during active disease. Sequenced input: peripheral blood.

As DNA, the CDR3 is TGCGCCAGCAGCCACCGGGGGGCTAGCGGGAGCTACGAGCAGTACTTC. Amino acids: CASSHRGASGSYEQYF. The rearrangement joins TRBV4-1 to TRBJ2-7, with 10 bases lining up with TRBD2. Germline assignment: CDR1 MGHRA and CDR2 YSYEKL. This CDR3 is 16 amino acids long. Trimming removed 3 bases from V and 3 bases from J; junction bases left unmatched: 8.